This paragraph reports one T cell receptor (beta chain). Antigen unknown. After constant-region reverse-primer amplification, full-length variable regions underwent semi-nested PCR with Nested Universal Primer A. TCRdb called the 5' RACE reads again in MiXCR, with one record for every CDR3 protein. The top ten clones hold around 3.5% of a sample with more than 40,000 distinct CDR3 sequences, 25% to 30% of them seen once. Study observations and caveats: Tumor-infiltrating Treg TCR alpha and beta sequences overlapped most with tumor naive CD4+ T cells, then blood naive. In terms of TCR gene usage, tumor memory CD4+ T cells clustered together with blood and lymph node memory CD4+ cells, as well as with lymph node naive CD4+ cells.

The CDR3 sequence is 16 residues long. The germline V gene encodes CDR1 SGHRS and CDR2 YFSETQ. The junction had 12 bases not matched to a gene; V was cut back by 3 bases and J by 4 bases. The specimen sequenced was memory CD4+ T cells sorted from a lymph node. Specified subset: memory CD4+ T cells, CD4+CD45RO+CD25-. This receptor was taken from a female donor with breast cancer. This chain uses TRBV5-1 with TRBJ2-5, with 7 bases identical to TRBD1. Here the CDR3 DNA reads TGCGCCAGCAGCTGGCACAGGGACAGCCAAGGAGAGACCCAGTACTTC. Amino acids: CASSWHRDSQGETQYF.